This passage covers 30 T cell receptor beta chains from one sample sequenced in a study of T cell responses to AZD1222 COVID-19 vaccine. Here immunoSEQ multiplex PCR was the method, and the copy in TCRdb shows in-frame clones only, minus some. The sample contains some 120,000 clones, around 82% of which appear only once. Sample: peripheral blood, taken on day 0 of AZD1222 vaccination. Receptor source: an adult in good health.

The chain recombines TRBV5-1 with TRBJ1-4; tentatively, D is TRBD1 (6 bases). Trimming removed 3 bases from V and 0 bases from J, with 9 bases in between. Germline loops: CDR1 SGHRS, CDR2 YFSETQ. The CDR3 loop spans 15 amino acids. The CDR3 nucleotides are TGCGCCAGCAGCTCCGGACAGTCAACTAATGAAAAACTGTTTTTT. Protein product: CASSSGQSTNEKLFF.

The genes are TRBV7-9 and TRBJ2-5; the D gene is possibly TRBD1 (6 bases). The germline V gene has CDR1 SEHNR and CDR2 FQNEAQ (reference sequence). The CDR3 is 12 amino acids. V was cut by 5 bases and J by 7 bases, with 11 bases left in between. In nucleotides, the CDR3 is TGTGCCAGCAGCATCGGACAGATGACCCAGTACTTC. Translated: CASSIGQMTQYF.

CDR3 sequence: CASSLRGTQSNQPQHF. The CDR3 coding sequence is TGTGCCAGCAGTTTAAGGGGGACGCAGAGCAATCAGCCCCAGCATTTT. This chain uses TRBV28 with TRBJ1-5; the D gene is possibly TRBD1 (6 bases). Germline-derived CDR1 and CDR2 are MDHEN and SYDVKM. The CDR3 loop spans 16 amino acids. Trimming shortened V by 2 bases and J by 1 base, and 12 bases separated the two germline ends.

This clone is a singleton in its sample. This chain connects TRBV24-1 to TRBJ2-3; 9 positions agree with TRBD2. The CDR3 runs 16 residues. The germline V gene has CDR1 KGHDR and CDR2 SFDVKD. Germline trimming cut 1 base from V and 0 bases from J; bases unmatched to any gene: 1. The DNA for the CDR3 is TGTGCCACCAGTGATTTTACTAGCGGGAGCACAGATACGCAGTATTTT. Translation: CATSDFTSGSTDTQYF.

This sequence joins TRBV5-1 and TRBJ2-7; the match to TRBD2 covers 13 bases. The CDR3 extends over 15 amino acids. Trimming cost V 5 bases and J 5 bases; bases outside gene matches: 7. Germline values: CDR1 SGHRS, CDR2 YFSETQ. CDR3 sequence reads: CASSPGLAGVDEQYF. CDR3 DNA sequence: TGCGCCAGCAGTCCTGGACTAGCGGGAGTGGACGAGCAGTACTTC.

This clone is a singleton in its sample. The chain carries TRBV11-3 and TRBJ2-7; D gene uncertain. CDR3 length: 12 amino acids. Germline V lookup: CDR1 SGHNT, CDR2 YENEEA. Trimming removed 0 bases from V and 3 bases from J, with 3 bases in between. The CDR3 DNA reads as TGTGCCAGCAGCTTAGATAACTACGAGCAGTACTTC. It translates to CASSLDNYEQYF.

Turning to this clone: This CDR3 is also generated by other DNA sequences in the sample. This CDR3 is CASSRQPGGRTNEQFF. The CDR3 nucleotides are TGCGCCAGCAGCCGGCAACCCGGCGGGAGAACGAATGAGCAGTTCTTC. The chain carries TRBV4-1 and TRBJ2-1, with 7 bases that match TRBD2. The CDR3 runs to 16 residues. V dropped 4 bases and J dropped 7; count of bases not matched to a gene: 13. CDR1 is MGHRA and CDR2 is YSYEKL in the germline V gene.

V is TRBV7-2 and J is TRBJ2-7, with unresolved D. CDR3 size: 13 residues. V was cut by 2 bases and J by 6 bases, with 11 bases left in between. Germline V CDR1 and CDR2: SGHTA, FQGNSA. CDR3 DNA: TGTGCCAGCAGCTTAACCACAGCCTTCGAGCAGTACTTC. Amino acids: CASSLTTAFEQYF.

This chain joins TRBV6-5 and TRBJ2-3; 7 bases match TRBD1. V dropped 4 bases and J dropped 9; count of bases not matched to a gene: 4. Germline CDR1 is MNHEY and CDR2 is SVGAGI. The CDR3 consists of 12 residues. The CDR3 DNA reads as TGTGCCAGCAGTTCCAGACAGGGAACGCAGTATTTT. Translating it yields CASSSRQGTQYF.

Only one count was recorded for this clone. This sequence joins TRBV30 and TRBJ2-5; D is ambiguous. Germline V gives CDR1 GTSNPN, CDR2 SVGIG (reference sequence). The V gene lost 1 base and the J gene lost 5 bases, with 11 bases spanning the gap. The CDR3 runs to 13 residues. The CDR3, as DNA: TGTGCCTGGAGTGGACCCACTCGCGAGACCCAGTACTTC. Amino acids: CAWSGPTRETQYF.

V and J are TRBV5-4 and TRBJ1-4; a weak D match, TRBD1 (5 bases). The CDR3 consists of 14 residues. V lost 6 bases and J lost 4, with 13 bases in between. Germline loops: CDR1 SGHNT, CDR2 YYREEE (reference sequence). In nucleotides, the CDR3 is TGTGCCAGCACTCGGGGGGGGTTTAATGAAAAACTGTTTTTT. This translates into CASTRGGFNEKLFF.

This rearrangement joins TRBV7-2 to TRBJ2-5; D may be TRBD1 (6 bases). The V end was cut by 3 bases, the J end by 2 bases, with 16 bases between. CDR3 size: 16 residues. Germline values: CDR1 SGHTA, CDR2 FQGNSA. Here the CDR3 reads CASSFSTGTLQETQYF. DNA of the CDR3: TGTGCCAGCAGCTTTTCCACCGGGACATTACAAGAGACCCAGTACTTC.

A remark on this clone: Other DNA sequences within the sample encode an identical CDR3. The CDR3 DNA reads as TGTGCCACCAGTGATCCGGGGACGAGCGGGGAGACCCAGTACTTC. Translated: CATSDPGTSGETQYF. The chain recombines TRBV24-1 with TRBJ2-5; D possibly corresponds to TRBD2 (6 bases). The CDR3 has 15 residues. The ends were cut back, 3 bases at V and 5 bases at J, with 15 bases in the middle. CDR1 KGHDR and CDR2 SFDVKD come from the germline V gene.

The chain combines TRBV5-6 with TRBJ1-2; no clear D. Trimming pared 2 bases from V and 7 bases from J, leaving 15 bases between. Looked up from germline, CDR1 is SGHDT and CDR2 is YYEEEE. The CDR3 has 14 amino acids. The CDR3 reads CASSFKEGTGGYTF. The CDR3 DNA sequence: TGTGCCAGCAGCTTTAAAGAGGGCACGGGTGGCTACACCTTC.

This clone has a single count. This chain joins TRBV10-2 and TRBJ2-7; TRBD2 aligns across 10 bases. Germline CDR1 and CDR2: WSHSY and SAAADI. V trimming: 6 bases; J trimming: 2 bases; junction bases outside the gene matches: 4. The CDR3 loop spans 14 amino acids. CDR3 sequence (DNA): TGCGCCAGCAGAGGACTAGCGGATACCTACGAGCAGTACTTC. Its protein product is CASRGLADTYEQYF.

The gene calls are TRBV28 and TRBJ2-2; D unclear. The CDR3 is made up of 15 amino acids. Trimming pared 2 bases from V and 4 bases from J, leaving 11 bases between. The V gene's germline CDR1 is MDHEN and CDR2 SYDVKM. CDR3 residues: CASSLASAGTGELFF. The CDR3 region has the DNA TGTGCCAGCAGTTTAGCCAGCGCTGGCACCGGGGAGCTGTTTTTT.

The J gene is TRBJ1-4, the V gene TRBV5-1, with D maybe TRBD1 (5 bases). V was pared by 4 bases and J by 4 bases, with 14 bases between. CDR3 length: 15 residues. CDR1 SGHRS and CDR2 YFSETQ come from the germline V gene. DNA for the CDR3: TGCGCCAGCAGCCTGACGGGGGTCGATAATGAAAAACTGTTTTTT. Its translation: CASSLTGVDNEKLFF.

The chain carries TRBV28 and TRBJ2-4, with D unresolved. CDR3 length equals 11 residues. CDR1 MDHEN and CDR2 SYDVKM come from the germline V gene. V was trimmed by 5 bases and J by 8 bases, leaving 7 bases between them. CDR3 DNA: TGTGCCAGCAGTCCCTTGGACATTCAGTACTTC. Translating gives CASSPLDIQYF. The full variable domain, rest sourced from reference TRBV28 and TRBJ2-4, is DVKVTQSSRYLVKRTGEKVFLECVQDMDHENMFWYRQDPGLGLRLIYFSYDVKMKEKGDIPEGYSVSREKKERFSLILESASTNQTSMYLCASSPLDIQYFGAGTRLSVL.

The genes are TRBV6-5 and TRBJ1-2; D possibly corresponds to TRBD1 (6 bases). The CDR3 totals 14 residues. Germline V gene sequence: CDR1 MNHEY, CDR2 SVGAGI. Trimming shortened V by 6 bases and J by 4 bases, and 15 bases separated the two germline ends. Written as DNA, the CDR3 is TGTGCCAGCAGGACAACCGGACAGTTCTATGGCTACACCTTC. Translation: CASRTTGQFYGYTF.

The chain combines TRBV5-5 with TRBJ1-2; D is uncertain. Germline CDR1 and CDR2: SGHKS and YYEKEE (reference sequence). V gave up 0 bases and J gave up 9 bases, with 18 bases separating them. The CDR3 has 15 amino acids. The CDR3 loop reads CASSLGHASVQSYTF. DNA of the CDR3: TGTGCCAGCAGCTTGGGACATGCATCGGTCCAAAGCTACACCTTC.

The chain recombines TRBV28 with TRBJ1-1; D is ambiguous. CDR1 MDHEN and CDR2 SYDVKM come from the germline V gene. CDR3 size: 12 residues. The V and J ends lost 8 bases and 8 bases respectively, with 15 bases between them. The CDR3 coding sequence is TGTGCCAGCTCACGGAGGGCTGGCGAAGCTTTCTTT. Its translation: CASSRRAGEAFF.

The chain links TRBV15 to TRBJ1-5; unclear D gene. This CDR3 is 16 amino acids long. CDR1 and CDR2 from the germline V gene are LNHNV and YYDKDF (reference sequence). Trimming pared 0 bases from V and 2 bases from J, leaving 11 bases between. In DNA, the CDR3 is TGTGCCACCAGCAGAGATAAGCCGGGTGGCAATCAGCCCCAGCATTTT. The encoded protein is CATSRDKPGGNQPQHF.

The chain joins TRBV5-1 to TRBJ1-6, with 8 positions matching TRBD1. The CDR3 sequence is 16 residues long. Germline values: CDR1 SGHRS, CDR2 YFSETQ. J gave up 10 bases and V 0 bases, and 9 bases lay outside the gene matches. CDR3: CASSLVPGQVGSPLHF. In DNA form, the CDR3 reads TGCGCCAGCAGCTTGGTCCCGGGACAGGTGGGCTCACCCCTCCACTTT. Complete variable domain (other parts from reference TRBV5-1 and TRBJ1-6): KAGVTQTPRYLIKTRGQQVTLSCSPISGHRSVSWYQQTPGQGLQFLFEYFSETQRNKGNFPGRFSGRQFSNSRSEMNVSTLELGDSALYLCASSLVPGQVGSPLHFGNGTRLTVT.

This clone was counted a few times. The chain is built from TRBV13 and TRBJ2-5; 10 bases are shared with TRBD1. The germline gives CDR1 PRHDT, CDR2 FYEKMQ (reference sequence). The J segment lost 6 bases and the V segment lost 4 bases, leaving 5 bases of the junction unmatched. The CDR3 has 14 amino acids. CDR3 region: CASSSTGGGKTQYF. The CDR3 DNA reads TGTGCCAGCAGCTCGACAGGGGGCGGGAAGACCCAGTACTTC.

The chain's CDR3 is CASSSGAPNTGYTF. The DNA of the CDR3 is TGTGCCAGCAGCTCGGGGGCCCCGAATACTGGCTACACCTTC. This chain links TRBV7-2 with TRBJ1-2, with D possibly being TRBD1 (6 bases). Germline V gives CDR1 SGHTA, CDR2 FQGNSA. The CDR3 covers 14 residues. Deletions cut 4 bases from V and 7 bases from J, with 16 bases between.

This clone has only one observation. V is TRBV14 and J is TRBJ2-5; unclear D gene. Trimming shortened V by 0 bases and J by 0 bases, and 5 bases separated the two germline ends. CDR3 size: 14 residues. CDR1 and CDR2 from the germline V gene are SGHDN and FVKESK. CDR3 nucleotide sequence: TGTGCCAGCAGCCAAGATAATAACCAAGAGACCCAGTACTTC. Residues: CASSQDNNQETQYF. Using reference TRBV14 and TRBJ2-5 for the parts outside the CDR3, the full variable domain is EAGVTQFPSHSVIEKGQTVTLRCDPISGHDNLYWYRRVMGKEIKFLLHFVKESKQDESGMPNNRFLAERTGGTYSTLKVQPAELEDSGVYFCASSQDNNQETQYFGPGTRLLVL.

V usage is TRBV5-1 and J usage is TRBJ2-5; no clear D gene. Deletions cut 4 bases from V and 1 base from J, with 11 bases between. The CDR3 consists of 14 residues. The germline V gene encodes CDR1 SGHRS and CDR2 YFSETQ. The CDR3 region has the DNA TGCGCCAGCAGCGTGAGCACGGTCCAAGAGACCCAGTACTTC. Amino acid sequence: CASSVSTVQETQYF.

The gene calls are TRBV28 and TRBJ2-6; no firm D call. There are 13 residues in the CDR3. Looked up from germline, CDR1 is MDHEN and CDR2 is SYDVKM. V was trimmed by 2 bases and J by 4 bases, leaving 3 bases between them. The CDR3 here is CASSLAGANVLTF. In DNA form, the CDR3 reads TGTGCCAGCAGTTTAGCGGGGGCCAACGTCCTGACTTTC.

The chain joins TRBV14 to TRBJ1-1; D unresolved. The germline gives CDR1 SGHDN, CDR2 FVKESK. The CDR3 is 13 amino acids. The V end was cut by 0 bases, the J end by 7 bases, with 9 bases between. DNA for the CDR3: TGTGCCAGCAGCCAAGATCGGCGGATTGAAGCTTTCTTT. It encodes CASSQDRRIEAFF.

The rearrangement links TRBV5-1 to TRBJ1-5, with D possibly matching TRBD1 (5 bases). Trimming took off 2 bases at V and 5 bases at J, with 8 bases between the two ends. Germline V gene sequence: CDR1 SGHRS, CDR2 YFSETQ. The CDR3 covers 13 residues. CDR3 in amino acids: CASSFGGDQPQHF. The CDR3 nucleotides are TGCGCCAGCAGCTTCGGGGGAGATCAGCCCCAGCATTTT.